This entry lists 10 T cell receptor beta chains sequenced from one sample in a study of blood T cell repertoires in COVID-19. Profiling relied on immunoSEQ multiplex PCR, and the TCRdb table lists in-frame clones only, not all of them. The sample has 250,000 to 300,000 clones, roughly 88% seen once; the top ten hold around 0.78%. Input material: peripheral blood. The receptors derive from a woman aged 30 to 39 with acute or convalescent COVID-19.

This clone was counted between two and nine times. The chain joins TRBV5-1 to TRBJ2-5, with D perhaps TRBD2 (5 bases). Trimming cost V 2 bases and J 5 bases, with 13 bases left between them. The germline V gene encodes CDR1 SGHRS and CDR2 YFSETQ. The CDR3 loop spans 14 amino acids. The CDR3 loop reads CASSFAGQWETQYF. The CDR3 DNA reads TGCGCCAGCAGCTTCGCGGGTCAGTGGGAGACCCAGTACTTC. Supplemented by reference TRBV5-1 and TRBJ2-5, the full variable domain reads KAGVTQTPRYLIKTRGQQVTLSCSPISGHRSVSWYQQTPGQGLQFLFEYFSETQRNKGNFPGRFSGRQFSNSRSEMNVSTLELGDSALYLCASSFAGQWETQYFGPGTRLLVL.

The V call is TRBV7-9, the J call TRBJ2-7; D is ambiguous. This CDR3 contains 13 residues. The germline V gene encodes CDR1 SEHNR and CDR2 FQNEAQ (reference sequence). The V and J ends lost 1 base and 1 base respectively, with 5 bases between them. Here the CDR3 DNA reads TGTGCCAGCAGCTTAGGGCGGTCCTACGAGCAGTACTTC. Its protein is CASSLGRSYEQYF.

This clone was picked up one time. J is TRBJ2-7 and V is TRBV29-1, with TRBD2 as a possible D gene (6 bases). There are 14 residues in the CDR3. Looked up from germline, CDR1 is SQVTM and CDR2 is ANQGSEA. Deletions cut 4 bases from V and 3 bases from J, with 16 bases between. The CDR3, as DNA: TGCAGCGTTGTTTCGGGAGCGGCACTCTACGAGCAGTACTTC. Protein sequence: CSVVSGAALYEQYF.

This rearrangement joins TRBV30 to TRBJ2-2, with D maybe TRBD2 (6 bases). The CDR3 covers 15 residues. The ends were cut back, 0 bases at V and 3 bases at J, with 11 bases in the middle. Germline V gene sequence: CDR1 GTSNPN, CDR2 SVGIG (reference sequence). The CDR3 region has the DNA TGTGCCTGGAGTGTGAGTAAGCGGGACACCGGGGAGCTGTTTTTT. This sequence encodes CAWSVSKRDTGELFF.

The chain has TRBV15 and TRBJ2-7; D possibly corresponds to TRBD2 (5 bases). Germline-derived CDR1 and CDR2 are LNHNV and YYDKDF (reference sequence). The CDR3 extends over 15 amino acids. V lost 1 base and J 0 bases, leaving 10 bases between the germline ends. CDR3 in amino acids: CATSRVGGSSYEQYF. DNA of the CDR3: TGTGCCACCAGCAGAGTTGGTGGGAGCTCCTACGAGCAGTACTTC.

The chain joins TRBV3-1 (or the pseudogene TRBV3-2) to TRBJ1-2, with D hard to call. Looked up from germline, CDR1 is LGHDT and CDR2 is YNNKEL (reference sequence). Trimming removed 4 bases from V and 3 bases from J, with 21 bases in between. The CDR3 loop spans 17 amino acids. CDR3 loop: CASSPDVALIRDYGYTF. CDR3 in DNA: TGTGCCAGCAGCCCAGACGTTGCCCTAATACGGGACTATGGCTACACCTTC.

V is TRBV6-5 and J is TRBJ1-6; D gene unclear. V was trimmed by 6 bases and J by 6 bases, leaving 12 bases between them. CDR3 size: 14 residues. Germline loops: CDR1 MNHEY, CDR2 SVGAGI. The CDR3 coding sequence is TGTGCCAGCAGCCCCCCTGGGCTTAATTCACCCCTCCACTTT. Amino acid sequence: CASSPPGLNSPLHF.

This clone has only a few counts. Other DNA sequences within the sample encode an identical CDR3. CDR3 protein: CASSLGTGGQPQHF. For the CDR3, the DNA is TGCGCCAGCAGCTTGGGGACAGGGGGGCAGCCCCAGCATTTT. This chain uses TRBV5-1 with TRBJ1-5; 10 bases fit TRBD1. Germline CDR1 and CDR2: SGHRS and YFSETQ. This CDR3 is 14 amino acids long. The trim removed 0 bases at V and 7 bases at J, leaving 1 base unmatched. The variable domain in full, with the rest retrieved from reference TRBV5-1 and TRBJ1-5, is KAGVTQTPRYLIKTRGQQVTLSCSPISGHRSVSWYQQTPGQGLQFLFEYFSETQRNKGNFPGRFSGRQFSNSRSEMNVSTLELGDSALYLCASSLGTGGQPQHFGDGTRLSIL.

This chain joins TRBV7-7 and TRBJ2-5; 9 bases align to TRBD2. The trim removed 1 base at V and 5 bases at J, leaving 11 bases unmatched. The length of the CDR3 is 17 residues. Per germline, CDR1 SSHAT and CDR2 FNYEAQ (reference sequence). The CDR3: CASSLGPLTSGLETQYF. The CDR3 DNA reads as TGTGCCAGCAGCTTAGGGCCCTTGACTAGCGGATTGGAGACCCAGTACTTC.

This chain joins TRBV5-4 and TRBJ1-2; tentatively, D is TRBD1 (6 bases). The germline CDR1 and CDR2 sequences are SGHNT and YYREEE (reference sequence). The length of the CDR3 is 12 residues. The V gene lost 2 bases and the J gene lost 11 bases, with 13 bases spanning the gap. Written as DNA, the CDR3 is TGTGCCAGCAGCTTTCTTACTACAGGGTACACCTTC. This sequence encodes CASSFLTTGYTF.